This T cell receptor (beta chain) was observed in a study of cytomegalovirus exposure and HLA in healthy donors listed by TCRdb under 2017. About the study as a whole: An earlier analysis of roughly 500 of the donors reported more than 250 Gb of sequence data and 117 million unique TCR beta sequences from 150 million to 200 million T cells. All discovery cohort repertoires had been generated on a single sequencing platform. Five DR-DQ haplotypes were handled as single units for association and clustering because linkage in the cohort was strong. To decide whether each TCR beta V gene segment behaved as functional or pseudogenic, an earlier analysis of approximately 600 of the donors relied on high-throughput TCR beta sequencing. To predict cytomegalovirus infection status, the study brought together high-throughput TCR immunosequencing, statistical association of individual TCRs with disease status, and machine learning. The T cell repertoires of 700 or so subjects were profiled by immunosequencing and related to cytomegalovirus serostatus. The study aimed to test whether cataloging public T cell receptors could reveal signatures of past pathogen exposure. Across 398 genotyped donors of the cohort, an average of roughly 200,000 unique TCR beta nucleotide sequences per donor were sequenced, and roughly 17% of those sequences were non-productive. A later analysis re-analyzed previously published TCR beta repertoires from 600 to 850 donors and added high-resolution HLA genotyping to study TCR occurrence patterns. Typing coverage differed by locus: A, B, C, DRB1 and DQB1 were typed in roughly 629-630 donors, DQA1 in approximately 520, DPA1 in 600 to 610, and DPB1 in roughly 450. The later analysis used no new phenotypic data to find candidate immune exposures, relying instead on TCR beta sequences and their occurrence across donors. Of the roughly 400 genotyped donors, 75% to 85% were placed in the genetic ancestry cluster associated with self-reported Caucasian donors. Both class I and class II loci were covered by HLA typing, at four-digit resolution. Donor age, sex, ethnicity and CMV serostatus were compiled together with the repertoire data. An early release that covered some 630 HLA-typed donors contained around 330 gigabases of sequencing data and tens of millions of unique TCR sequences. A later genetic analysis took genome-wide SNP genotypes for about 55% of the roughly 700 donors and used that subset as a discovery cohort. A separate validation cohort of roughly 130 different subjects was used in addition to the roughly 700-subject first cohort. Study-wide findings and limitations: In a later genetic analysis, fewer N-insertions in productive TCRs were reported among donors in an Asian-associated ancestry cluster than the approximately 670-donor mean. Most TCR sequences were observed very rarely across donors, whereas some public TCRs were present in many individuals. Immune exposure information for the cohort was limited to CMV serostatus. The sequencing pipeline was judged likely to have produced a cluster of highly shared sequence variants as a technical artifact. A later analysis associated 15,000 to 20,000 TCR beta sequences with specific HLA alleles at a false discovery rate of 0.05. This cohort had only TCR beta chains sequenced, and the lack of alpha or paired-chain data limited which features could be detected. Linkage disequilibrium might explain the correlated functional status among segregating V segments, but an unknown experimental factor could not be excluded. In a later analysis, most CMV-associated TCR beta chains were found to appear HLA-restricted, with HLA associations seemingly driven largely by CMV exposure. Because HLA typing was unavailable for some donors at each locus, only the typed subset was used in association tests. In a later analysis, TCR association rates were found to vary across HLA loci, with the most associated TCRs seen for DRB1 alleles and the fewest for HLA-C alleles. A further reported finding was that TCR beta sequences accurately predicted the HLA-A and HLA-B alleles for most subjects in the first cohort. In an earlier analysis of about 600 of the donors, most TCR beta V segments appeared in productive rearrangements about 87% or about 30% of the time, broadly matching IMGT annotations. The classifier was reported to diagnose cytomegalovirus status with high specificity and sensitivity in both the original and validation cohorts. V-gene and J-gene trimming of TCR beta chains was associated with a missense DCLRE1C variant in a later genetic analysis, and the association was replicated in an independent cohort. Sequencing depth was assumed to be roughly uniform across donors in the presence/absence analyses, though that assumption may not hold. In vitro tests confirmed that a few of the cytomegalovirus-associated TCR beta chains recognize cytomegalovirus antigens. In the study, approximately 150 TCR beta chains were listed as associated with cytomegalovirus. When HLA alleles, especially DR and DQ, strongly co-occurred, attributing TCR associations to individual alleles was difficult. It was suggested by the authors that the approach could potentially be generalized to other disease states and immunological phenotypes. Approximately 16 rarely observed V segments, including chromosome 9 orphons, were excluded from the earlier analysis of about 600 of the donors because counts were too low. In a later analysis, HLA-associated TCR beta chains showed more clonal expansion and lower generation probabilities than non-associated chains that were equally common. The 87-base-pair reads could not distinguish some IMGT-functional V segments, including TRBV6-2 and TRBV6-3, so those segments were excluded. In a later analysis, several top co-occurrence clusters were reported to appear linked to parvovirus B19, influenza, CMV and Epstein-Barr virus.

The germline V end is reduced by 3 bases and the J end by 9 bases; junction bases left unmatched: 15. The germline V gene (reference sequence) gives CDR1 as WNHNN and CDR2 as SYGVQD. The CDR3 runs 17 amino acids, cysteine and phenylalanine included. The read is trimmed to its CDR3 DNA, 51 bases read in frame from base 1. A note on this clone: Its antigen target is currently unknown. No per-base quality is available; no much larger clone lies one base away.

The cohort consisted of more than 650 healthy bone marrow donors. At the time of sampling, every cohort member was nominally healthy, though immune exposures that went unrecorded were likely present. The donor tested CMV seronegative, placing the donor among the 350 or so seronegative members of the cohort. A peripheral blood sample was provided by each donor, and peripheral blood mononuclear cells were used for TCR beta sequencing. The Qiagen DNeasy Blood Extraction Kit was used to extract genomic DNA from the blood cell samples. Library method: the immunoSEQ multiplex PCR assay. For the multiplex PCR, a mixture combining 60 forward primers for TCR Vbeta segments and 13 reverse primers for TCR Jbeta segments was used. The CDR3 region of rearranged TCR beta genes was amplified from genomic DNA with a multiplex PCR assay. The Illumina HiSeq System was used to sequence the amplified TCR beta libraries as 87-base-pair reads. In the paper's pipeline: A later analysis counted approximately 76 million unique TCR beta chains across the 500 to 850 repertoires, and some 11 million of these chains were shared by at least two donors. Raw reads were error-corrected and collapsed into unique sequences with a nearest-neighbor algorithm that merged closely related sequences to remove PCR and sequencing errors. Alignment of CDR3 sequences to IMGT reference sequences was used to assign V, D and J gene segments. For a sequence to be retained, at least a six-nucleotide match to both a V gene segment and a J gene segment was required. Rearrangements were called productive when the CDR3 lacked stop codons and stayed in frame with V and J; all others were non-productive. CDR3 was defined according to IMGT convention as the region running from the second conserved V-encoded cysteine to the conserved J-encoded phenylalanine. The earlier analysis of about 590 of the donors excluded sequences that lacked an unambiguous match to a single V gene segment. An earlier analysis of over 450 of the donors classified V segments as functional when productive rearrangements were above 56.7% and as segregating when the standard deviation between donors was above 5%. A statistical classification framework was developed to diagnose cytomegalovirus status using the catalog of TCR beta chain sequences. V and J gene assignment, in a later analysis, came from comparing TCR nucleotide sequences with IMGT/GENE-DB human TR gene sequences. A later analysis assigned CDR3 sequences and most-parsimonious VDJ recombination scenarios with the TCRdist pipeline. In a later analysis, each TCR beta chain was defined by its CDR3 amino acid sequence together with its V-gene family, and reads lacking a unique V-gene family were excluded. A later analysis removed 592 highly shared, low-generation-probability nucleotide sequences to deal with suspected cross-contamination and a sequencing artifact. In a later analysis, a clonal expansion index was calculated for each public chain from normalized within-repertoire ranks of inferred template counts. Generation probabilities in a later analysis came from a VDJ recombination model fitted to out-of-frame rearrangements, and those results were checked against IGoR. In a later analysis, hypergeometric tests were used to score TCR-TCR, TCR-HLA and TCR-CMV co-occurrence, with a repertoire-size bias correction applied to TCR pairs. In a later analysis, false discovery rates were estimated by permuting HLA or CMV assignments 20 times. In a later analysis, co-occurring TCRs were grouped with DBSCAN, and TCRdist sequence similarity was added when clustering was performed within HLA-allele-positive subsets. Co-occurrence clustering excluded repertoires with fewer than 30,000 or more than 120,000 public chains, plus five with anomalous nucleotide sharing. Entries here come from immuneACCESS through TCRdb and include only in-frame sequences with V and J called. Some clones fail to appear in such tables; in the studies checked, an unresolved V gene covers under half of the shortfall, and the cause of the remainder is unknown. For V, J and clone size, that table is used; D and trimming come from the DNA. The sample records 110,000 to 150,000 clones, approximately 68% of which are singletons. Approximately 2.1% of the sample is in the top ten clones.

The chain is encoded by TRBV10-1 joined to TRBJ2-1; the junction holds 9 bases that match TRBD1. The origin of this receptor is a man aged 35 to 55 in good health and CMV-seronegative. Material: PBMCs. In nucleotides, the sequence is TGCGCCAGCAGTGACCCGGGGGACAGGGATTTTCTTGGTGAGCAGTTCTTC. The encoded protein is CASSDPGDRDFLGEQFF.